The TCR beta chain under discussion was sequenced for a study of T-cell memory formation after mild COVID-19 (dated by TCRdb to the early 2020s). Context from the whole study: Most TCR sequence clusters were specific to one of the two donors. In two donors, T-cell clones that expanded and contracted after mild COVID-19 were followed by sequencing TCRalpha and TCRbeta repertoires longitudinally. The cohort comprised two young, previously healthy adult volunteers, one female and one male. Broad study findings and their caveats: Some responding clones were detected in pre-infection memory, suggesting pre-existing cross-reactive memory T cells joined the SARS-CoV-2 response. Only a couple of mild cases were covered by the study, and larger cohorts that include severe cases with pre-infection samples were considered necessary. From day 15 to 85, contracting clones showed balanced CD4/CD8 phenotypes, whereas a second wave of clones that expanded from day 15 to 37 leaned towards CD4+. The second-wave clones that peaked on day 37 were not confirmed to be SARS-CoV-2 specific. Contracting CD4+ clones were found mainly in CM and EM memory subsets, while CD8+ clones were enriched in EMRA.

This clonotype has more than one count but fewer than ten. The specificity of this receptor is unknown. Qualities for individual bases were not recorded, and no much larger clone is one base off. PBMCs were isolated by Ficoll-Paque density gradient centrifugation. TCRdb records Illumina NovaSeq 6000 as the sequencer. cDNA libraries for TCRalpha and TCRbeta were prepared by 5'RACE using constant-segment primers, with sample barcodes and unique molecular identifiers added. Trizol reagent was used to extract RNA from every sample. Libraries were amplified in two PCR steps, with a second sample barcode and Illumina TruSeq adapters added in the second step. Sequencing of the libraries was done on an Illumina NovaSeq, producing 2 x 150 bp paired-end reads. The original methods were these. Reads were demultiplexed and collapsed into UMI-guided consensus sequences with migec v1.2.7. Using mixcr v2.1.11, UMI consensuses were aligned to TRA and TRB V and J templates and then assembled into clonotypes. Expanded or contracted clonotypes were those called significant by both edgeR and NoisET, with noise models trained on biological replicates. For edgeR calls, the cutoffs were a false discovery rate-adjusted p below 0.01 and a log2 fold-change threshold of 1. As an exploratory analysis of dynamics, PCA with hierarchical clustering was applied to max-normalized trajectories of the 1000 most abundant clonotypes. Separately sequenced CD4+ and CD8+ repertoires were used to assign the CD4 or CD8 phenotype of responding clones. TCRdb reprocessed the public reads (quality trimming at Q25 with fastp, clone calling with MiXCR) and kept in-frame beta chains. Each CDR3 protein appears once, grouped with its most common genes and DNA. The V and J calls shown here were made by TCRdb, not taken from the authors' results. The sample has about 430,000 distinct CDR3 sequences on record, approximately 19% of them singletons. Around a fifth of the sample lies in the top ten.

The germline V gene (reference sequence) yields LNHDA for CDR1 and SQIVND for CDR2. V is reduced by 7 bases and J by 1 base, leaving a spacing of 13 bases between them. From the cysteine through the phenylalanine, the CDR3 covers 14 amino acids. Only the CDR3 DNA stays, 42 bases, in frame from base 1. The source is a man aged 18 to 29 who had mild COVID-19 (a few samples of this study predate the infection). The sample titles of this study are shuffled in the database, so cell type and time point are left out; the donor was told from shared clones. The chain was built from TRBV19 and TRBJ1-1; the D gene cannot be resolved reliably. Sequencing used PBMCs or a T cell subset sorted from them (not recorded which). The bases read TGTGCCAGTACGAGCCCCCCGTGGAACACTGAAGCTTTCTTT. It translates as CASTSPPWNTEAFF.